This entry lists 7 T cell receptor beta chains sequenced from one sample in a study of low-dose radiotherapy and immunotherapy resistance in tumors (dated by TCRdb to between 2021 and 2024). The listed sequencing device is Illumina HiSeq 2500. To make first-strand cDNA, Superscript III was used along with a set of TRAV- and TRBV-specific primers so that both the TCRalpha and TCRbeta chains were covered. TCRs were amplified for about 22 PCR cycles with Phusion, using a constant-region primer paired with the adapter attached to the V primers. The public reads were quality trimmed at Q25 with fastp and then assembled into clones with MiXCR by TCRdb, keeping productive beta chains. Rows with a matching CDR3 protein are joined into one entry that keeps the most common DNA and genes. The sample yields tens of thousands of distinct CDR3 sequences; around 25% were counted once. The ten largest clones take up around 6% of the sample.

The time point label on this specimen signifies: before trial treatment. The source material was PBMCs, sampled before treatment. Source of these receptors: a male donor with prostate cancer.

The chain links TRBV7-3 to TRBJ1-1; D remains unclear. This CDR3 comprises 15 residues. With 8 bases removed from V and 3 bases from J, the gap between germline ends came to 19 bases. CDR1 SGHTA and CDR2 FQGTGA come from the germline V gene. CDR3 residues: CASAPRTIGDTEAFF. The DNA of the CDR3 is TGTGCCAGCGCTCCCCGGACGATCGGGGACACTGAAGCTTTCTTT.

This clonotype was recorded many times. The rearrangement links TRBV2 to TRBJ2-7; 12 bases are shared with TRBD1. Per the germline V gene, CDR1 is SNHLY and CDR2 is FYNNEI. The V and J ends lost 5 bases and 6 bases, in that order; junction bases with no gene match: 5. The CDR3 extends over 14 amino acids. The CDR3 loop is CASSRDRGPGEQYF. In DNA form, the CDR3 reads TGTGCCAGCAGTAGGGACAGGGGGCCTGGCGAGCAGTACTTC.

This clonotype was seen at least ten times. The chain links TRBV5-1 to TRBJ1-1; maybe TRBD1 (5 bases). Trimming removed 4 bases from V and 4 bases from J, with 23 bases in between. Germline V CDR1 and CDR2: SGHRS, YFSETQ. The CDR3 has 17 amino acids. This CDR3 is CASSVGGGVRIITEAFF. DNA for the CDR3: TGCGCCAGCAGCGTGGGGGGAGGGGTAAGGATTATCACTGAAGCTTTCTTT.

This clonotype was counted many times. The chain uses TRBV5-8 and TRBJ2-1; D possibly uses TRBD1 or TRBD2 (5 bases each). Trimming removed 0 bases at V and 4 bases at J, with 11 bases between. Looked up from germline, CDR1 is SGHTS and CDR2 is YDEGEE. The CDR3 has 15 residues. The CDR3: CASSLVGRQYNEQFF. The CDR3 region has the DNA TGTGCCAGCAGCTTGGTGGGACGCCAATACAATGAGCAGTTCTTC.

This CDR3 is CASSFQGETQYF. For the CDR3, the DNA is TGTGCCAGCAGCTTCCAGGGAGAGACCCAGTACTTC. This chain links TRBV7-9 with TRBJ2-5, with D maybe TRBD1 (5 bases). Trimming cost V 3 bases and J 4 bases, with 6 bases left between them. In germline, CDR1 is SEHNR, CDR2 FQNEAQ (reference sequence). This CDR3 is built from 12 residues. The whole variable domain, remainder taken from reference TRBV7-9 and TRBJ2-5, is DTGVSQNPRHKITKRGQNVTFRCDPISEHNRLYWYRQTLGQGPEFLTYFQNEAQLEKSRLLSDRFSAERPKGSFSTLEIQRTEQGDSAMYLCASSFQGETQYFGPGTRLLVL.

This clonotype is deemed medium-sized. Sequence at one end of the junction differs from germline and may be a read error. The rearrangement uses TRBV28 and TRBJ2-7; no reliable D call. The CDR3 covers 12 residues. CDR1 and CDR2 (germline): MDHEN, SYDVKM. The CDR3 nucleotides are TGTGCCAGCAGTCATACCTCCTCCGAGCAGTACTTC. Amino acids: CASSHTSSEQYF. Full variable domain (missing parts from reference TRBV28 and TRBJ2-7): DVKVTQSSRYLVKRTGEKVFLECVQDMDHENMFWYRQDPGLGLRLIYFSYDVKMKEKGDIPEGYSVSREKKERFSLILESASTNQTSMYLCASSHTSSEQYFGPGTRLTVT.

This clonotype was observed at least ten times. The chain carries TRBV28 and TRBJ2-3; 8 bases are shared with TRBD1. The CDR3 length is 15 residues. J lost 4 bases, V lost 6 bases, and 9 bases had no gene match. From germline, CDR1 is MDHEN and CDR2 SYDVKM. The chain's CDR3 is CASSLRTGLSDTQYF. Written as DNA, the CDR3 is TGTGCCAGCAGCCTCCGGACAGGGTTGTCAGATACGCAGTATTTT. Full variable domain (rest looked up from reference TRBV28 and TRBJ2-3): DVKVTQSSRYLVKRTGEKVFLECVQDMDHENMFWYRQDPGLGLRLIYFSYDVKMKEKGDIPEGYSVSREKKERFSLILESASTNQTSMYLCASSLRTGLSDTQYFGPGTRLTVL.